Here is one TCR beta chain with its context. These data are taken from a study of T cell changes during pregnancy in multiple sclerosis. Data came from immunoSEQ multiplex PCR; TCRdb stores just in-frame clones and leaves some out. The sample lists 49,000 or so clones; 85% to 95% were seen once. This CDR3 has 16 amino acids. Germline assignment: CDR1 SGHTA and CDR2 FQGNSA. The V and J ends lost 6 bases and 4 bases respectively, with 20 bases between them. The TCR comes from a female donor with multiple sclerosis, enrolled in a pregnancy study. This material consisted of CD8+ T cells from peripheral blood mononuclear cells, taken before pregnancy. V usage is TRBV7-2 and J usage is TRBJ2-3; possible D gene TRBD2, 6 bases. In DNA, the CDR3 is TGTGCCAGCAGTTCGGGCTGGGGGGAGACCGCAGATACGCAGTATTTT. The encoded protein is CASSSGWGETADTQYF.